Shown below are 8 T cell receptor beta chains from a single sample sequenced in a study of blood T cell repertoires in COVID-19. TCRdb's table, derived via immunoSEQ multiplex PCR, lists solely in-frame clones and lacks some. The sample consists of roughly 300,000 clones, 85% to 90% of them appearing once. Source material: PBMCs or T cells enriched from blood (not recorded which). These receptor sequences come from a man under 40 who had recovered from COVID-19.

This clone was detected only once. This rearrangement joins TRBV27 to TRBJ2-2; 10 bases map to TRBD1. The CDR3 spans 14 residues. Germline-derived CDR1 and CDR2 are MNHEY and SMNVEV (reference sequence). Losses at the gene ends were 3 bases for V and 8 bases for J; bases not matched to a gene: 3. CDR3 nucleotide sequence: TGTGCCAGCAGTTTGGGACAGGGGTTGGGGGAGCTGTTTTTT. Translating gives CASSLGQGLGELFF.

V usage is TRBV19 and J usage is TRBJ2-2, with D possibly TRBD1 on 6 matching bases. Germline CDR1 is LNHDA and CDR2 is SQIVND (reference sequence). This CDR3 is 16 amino acids long. V was clipped by 3 bases and J by 0 bases, with 11 bases between them. Here the CDR3 DNA reads TGTGCCAGTAGTATGTCAGGGGCCCCGAACACCGGGGAGCTGTTTTTT. As protein: CASSMSGAPNTGELFF.

This chain links TRBV29-1 with TRBJ2-5; 9 positions agree with TRBD1. J lost 5 bases, V lost 6 bases, and 13 bases had no gene match. The V gene's germline CDR1 is SQVTM and CDR2 ANQGSEA. CDR3 length equals 15 residues. In nucleotides, the CDR3 is TGCAGCGTGGCCGCTCCGGGACAGGGTTTGGAGACCCAGTACTTC. This translates into CSVAAPGQGLETQYF. The full variable domain, in which reference TRBV29-1 and TRBJ2-5 provide the parts outside the CDR3, is SAVISQKPSRDICQRGTSLTIQCQVDSQVTMMFWYRQQPGQSLTLIATANQGSEATYESGFVIDKFPISRPNLTFSTLTVSNMSPEDSSIYLCSVAAPGQGLETQYFGPGTRLLVL.

This chain joins TRBV6-4 and TRBJ2-1; 7 nucleotides match TRBD2. V was clipped by 4 bases and J by 6 bases; unmatched bases: 6. Looked up from germline, CDR1 is MRHNA and CDR2 is SNTAGT. This CDR3 contains 14 residues. The CDR3 sequence: CASSGQAGSNEQFF. As DNA, the CDR3 is TGTGCCAGCAGTGGCCAAGCGGGATCCAATGAGCAGTTCTTC.

The rearrangement joins TRBV13 to TRBJ2-3; 7 bases are a match to TRBD2. Germline values: CDR1 PRHDT, CDR2 FYEKMQ (reference sequence). V shed 4 bases, J shed 3 bases, and the junction held 7 bases outside the gene matches. This CDR3 spans 15 amino acids. CDR3 loop: CASSSLGGGTDTQYF. The DNA for the CDR3 is TGTGCCAGCAGCTCTCTGGGCGGGGGTACAGATACGCAGTATTTT.

The CDR3 protein is CASRTPRDISGANVLTF. The CDR3 DNA is TGTGCCAGCAGGACGCCCCGGGACATCTCTGGGGCCAACGTCCTGACTTTC. J is TRBJ2-6 and V is TRBV2, with D tentatively TRBD1 (6 bases). Trimming cost V 6 bases and J 0 bases, with 15 bases left between them. This CDR3 has 17 amino acids. In germline, CDR1 is SNHLY, CDR2 FYNNEI.

The J gene is TRBJ2-3, the V gene TRBV27; TRBD2 matches 9 bases. There are 15 residues in the CDR3. The trim removed 4 bases at V and 2 bases at J, leaving 4 bases unmatched. Germline V gives CDR1 MNHEY, CDR2 SMNVEV (reference sequence). CDR3: CASSSIAGATDTQYF. Written as DNA, the CDR3 is TGTGCCAGCAGTTCAATAGCGGGAGCCACAGATACGCAGTATTTT.

V and J are TRBV19 and TRBJ1-2; unclear D gene. Trimming left V 9 bases short and J 3 bases short, with 20 bases between. Germline-derived CDR1 and CDR2 are LNHDA and SQIVND (reference sequence). The CDR3 sequence is 15 residues long. Here the CDR3 DNA reads TGTGCCAGAAACCCTAGAGAGGCGGCTCACTATGGCTACACCTTC. Its translation is CARNPREAAHYGYTF.